The 2 T cell receptor beta chains given below trace back to one sample, sequenced in a study of spatial heterogeneity in lung cancer. Time point given: sample taken at primary tumor resection. Without sorting, whole RNA was sequenced from tumor, nontumor lung or frozen PBMC. TCRdb re-called the 5' RACE reads through MiXCR, storing one row per CDR3 protein. The sample holds some 100,000 distinct CDR3 sequences, 7.5% to 10% seen once. The material was PBMCs, obtained at surgery. These receptors were collected from a male donor with early-stage non-small cell lung cancer.

This clonotype was detected a few times. V gene TRBV7-8 combines with J gene TRBJ2-2; TRBD1 is a possible D gene (6 bases). Trimming took 5 bases from V and 5 from J, leaving 12 bases between them. Per germline, CDR1 SGHVS and CDR2 FQNEAQ. There are 14 residues in the CDR3. The CDR3, as DNA: TGTGCCAGCAGCCCGGGACAACCGACCGGGGAGCTGTTTTTT. This translates into CASSPGQPTGELFF.

This clonotype was detected many times. The chain couples TRBV20-1 to TRBJ2-5, with D hard to call. CDR1 is DFQATT and CDR2 is SNEGSKA in the germline V gene (reference sequence). CDR3 length: 10 amino acids. Trimming stripped 2 bases from V and 5 bases from J, with 3 bases between. The CDR3, as DNA: TGCAGTGCTAGACTCGAGACCCAGTACTTC. Amino acid sequence: CSARLETQYF.